What follows are 19 T cell receptor beta chains derived from one specimen sequenced in a study of glioma-infiltrating T cells. Using RNA template, CDR3s of TCR alpha and beta were amplified with iRepertoire arm-PCR. MiXCR, applied by TCRdb to the multiplex PCR reads, yields one record per CDR3 protein. Of roughly 350,000 distinct CDR3 sequences listed, approximately 42% are singletons. The specimen sequenced was glioma tissue, nonneoplastic brain tissue, or PBMCs (not recorded which). The receptors come from a human donor with low-grade glioma or glioblastoma, undergoing nonglioma brain surgery, or in good health (not recorded which).

Points on this clonotype: One base away lies a much larger clone, so this may be a sequencing read error. The chain carries TRBV28 and TRBJ2-3, with 10 bases matching TRBD2. The CDR3 is made up of 15 amino acids. Germline loops: CDR1 MDHEN, CDR2 SYDVKM. V shed 6 bases and J 1 base; nucleotides not matched to a gene: 4. CDR3: CASSGGTSGTDTQYF. The DNA for the CDR3 is TGTGCCAGCAGCGGTGGGACTAGCGGCACAGATACGCAGTATTTT.

A single count supports this clonotype. The gene calls are TRBV4-1 and TRBJ2-1; 9 nucleotides match TRBD2. The CDR3 covers 17 residues. V gave up 0 bases and J gave up 7 bases; unmatched junction bases: 10. Germline-derived CDR1 and CDR2 are MGHRA and YSYEKL. As DNA, the CDR3 is TGCGCCAGCAGCCAAGATTGGATAGCGGGAGTTTTTAATGAGCAGTTCTTC. It encodes CASSQDWIAGVFNEQFF.

CDR3 nucleotide sequence: TGTGCCAGCAGCGGAAGGGCTAGCGGGAGTAACACCGGGGAGCTGTTTTTT. The encoded protein is CASSGRASGSNTGELFF. V is TRBV27 and J is TRBJ2-2; TRBD2 matches 10 bases. CDR1 is MNHEY, CDR2 SMNVEV, per germline (reference sequence). The CDR3 covers 17 residues. Trimming took 6 bases from V and 2 from J; bases not matched to a gene: 9.

J is TRBJ2-1 and V is TRBV6-1; 14 nucleotides match TRBD2. Germline V gene sequence: CDR1 MNHNS, CDR2 SASEGT. Trimming cost V 7 bases and J 0 bases; bases outside gene matches: 8. The CDR3 totals 18 residues. The CDR3, as DNA: TGTGCCAGCACCAGACTAGCGGGAGGGCCGGTCTCCTACAATGAGCAGTTCTTC. It specifies CASTRLAGGPVSYNEQFF.

The chain combines TRBV29-1 with TRBJ2-1, with D perhaps TRBD2 (6 bases). The ends were cut back, 7 bases at V and 4 bases at J, with 14 bases in the middle. The length of the CDR3 is 13 residues. Per the germline V gene, CDR1 is SQVTM and CDR2 is ANQGSEA. In DNA form, the CDR3 reads TGCAGCGGGGAAGTAGCGGATTACAATGAGCAGTTCTTC. Translated, it gives CSGEVADYNEQFF.

On this clonotype: One end of the junction does not line up with germline, which may come from a read error. V is TRBV6-1 and J is TRBJ2-3, with D uncertain. The germline gives CDR1 MNHNS, CDR2 SASEGT. The CDR3 covers 16 residues. The CDR3 sequence is CAISEDGRPSTDTQYF. In nucleotides, the CDR3 is TGTGCCATCAGTGAGGATGGGCGACCTAGCACAGATACGCAGTATTTT.

The chain carries TRBV14 and TRBJ2-7; 9 nucleotides agree with TRBD2. Germline values: CDR1 SGHDN, CDR2 FVKESK. CDR3 size: 14 residues. The junction had 8 bases not matched to a gene; V was cut back by 11 bases and J by 0 bases. The CDR3 bases are TGTGCCGGCAAACTTAGCGGGAGCTCCTACGAGCAGTACTTC. The encoded protein is CAGKLSGSSYEQYF. The variable domain in full, completed from reference TRBV14 and TRBJ2-7, reads EAGVTQFPSHSVIEKGQTVTLRCDPISGHDNLYWYRRVMGKEIKFLLHFVKESKQDESGMPNNRFLAERTGGTYSTLKVQPAELEDSGVYFCAGKLSGSSYEQYFGPGTRLTVT.

The V gene is TRBV5-1, the J gene TRBJ2-5, with TRBD1 as a possible D gene (5 bases). The CDR3 length is 13 residues. V lost 1 base to trimming and J lost 5 bases, with 9 bases between them. CDR1 is SGHRS and CDR2 is YFSETQ in the germline V gene. The CDR3 DNA is TGCGCCAGCAGCTTGCGGGCAGGGGAGACCCAGTACTTC. This sequence encodes CASSLRAGETQYF.

The chain has TRBV6-6 and TRBJ1-2; TRBD1 matches at 7 bases. The CDR3 is made up of 15 amino acids. The J segment lost 2 bases and the V segment lost 6 bases, leaving 9 bases of the junction unmatched. Germline loops: CDR1 MNHNY, CDR2 SVGAGI (reference sequence). CDR3 nucleotide sequence: TGTGCCAGCAGCGTTACAGGGGAGGGAAACTATGGCTACACCTTC. Encoded protein: CASSVTGEGNYGYTF.

Comments on this clonotype: This may stem from a read error, because a much larger clone lies one nucleotide away. The chain uses TRBV28 and TRBJ1-2; D remains unclear. The V gene lost 8 bases and the J gene lost 9 bases, with 22 bases spanning the gap. Germline values: CDR1 MDHEN, CDR2 SYDVKM. CDR3 length: 14 amino acids. The CDR3 DNA reads as TGTGCCAGCCTACCCCCCCTCAGCGGTTATAGCTACACCTTC. This gives the protein CASLPPLSGYSYTF.

This clonotype was seen a single time. A much larger clone sits a single nucleotide away, making a read error possible. The rearrangement joins TRBV7-2 to TRBJ2-5; 7 bases align to TRBD2. Per germline, CDR1 SGHTA and CDR2 FQGNSA. CDR3 size: 15 residues. The CDR3: CASILGVTSVETQYF. Here the CDR3 DNA reads TGTGCCAGCATCTTAGGCGTCACTAGCGTTGAGACCCAGTACTTC.

The table lists this clonotype with a count of one. A read error may explain this, as a much larger clone is one base away. V gene TRBV15 combines with J gene TRBJ2-3, with TRBD2 as a possible D gene (6 bases). Trimming stripped 5 bases from V and 4 bases from J, with 22 bases between. This CDR3 comprises 17 residues. Germline loops: CDR1 LNHNV, CDR2 YYDKDF (reference sequence). The DNA of the CDR3 is TGTGCCACCAGCGGAACCTTCCTAGCGTACTGGGCAGATACGCAGTATTTT. Its translation is CATSGTFLAYWADTQYF.

This clonotype was counted once. A read error is possible here, since a much larger clone lies one base away. The chain is built from TRBV6-1 and TRBJ2-2, with D unclear. V was trimmed by 5 bases and J by 3 bases, leaving 13 bases between them. Germline V gene lookup returns CDR1 MNHNS and CDR2 SASEGT. The CDR3 has 15 residues. The CDR3 nucleotides are TGTGCCAGCAGTTTTTGGGATCCATACACCGGGGAGCTGTTTTTT. It yields the protein CASSFWDPYTGELFF.

As concerns this clonotype: A much larger clone is a single base away; this may be a read error. This chain links TRBV27 with TRBJ1-1; D remains ambiguous. The V end was cut by 2 bases, the J end by 10 bases, with 20 bases between. Germline V gives CDR1 MNHEY, CDR2 SMNVEV (reference sequence). The CDR3 runs 15 residues. The CDR3 nucleotides read TGTGCCAGCAGTTTAGAAGGACGGGGTGAGAGTGGAGCTTTCTTT. It is translated as CASSLEGRGESGAFF.

This clonotype was observed many times. The chain is built from TRBV28 and TRBJ1-5; 7 positions match TRBD1. Trimming cost V 4 bases and J 4 bases; bases outside gene matches: 1. The CDR3 is made up of 13 amino acids. CDR1 MDHEN and CDR2 SYDVKM come from the germline V gene. The CDR3 region is CASSWTGNQPQHF. The CDR3, as DNA: TGTGCCAGCAGTTGGACAGGAAATCAGCCCCAGCATTTT.

Points on this clonotype: A read error may explain this, as a much larger clone is one base away. The chain employs TRBV6-1 and TRBJ1-2; tentatively, D is TRBD1 (6 bases). The germline V gene encodes CDR1 MNHNS and CDR2 SASEGT. Trimming removed 2 bases from V and 7 bases from J, with 20 bases in between. The CDR3 runs 16 residues. In DNA, the CDR3 is TGTGCCAGCAGTGAAAAAATCGGACAGAGAGTATTTGGCTACACCTTC. Translation gives CASSEKIGQRVFGYTF.

This chain uses TRBV12-3 or TRBV12-4 with TRBJ1-2; no clear D. The CDR3 loop spans 13 amino acids. The V gene lost 2 bases and the J gene lost 8 bases, with 12 bases spanning the gap. CDR3 sequence (DNA): TGTGCCAGCAGTTTAAGCGGGCTGAGAGGCTACACCTTC. It is translated as CASSLSGLRGYTF.

This clonotype has just a few counts. This sequence joins TRBV2 and TRBJ1-5; 9 positions match TRBD1. This CDR3 spans 15 amino acids. J lost 1 base, V lost 4 bases, and 2 bases had no gene match. From germline, CDR1 is SNHLY and CDR2 FYNNEI. In DNA, the CDR3 is TGTGCCAGCAGTGGGGACAGGGCGAGCAATCAGCCCCAGCATTTT. This codes for CASSGDRASNQPQHF. Looking up the rest from reference TRBV2 and TRBJ1-5 gives the full variable domain: EPEVTQTPSHQVTQMGQEVILRCVPISNHLYFYWYRQILGQKVEFLVSFYNNEISEKSEIFDDQFSVERPDGSNFTLKIRSTKLEDSAMYFCASSGDRASNQPQHFGDGTRLSIL.

The chain joins TRBV20-1 to TRBJ1-1; possibly TRBD1 for D (6 bases). V lost 6 bases and J lost 3, with 23 bases in between. Germline V gene data show CDR1 as DFQATT and CDR2 as SNEGSKA (reference sequence). CDR3 length: 16 amino acids. The CDR3 DNA reads as TGCAGTGCCGCAAGGTTTGCAGGGGTCAGGGACACTGAAGCTTTCTTT. Its protein product is CSAARFAGVRDTEAFF.